The 30 T cell receptor beta chains given below trace back to one sample, sequenced in a study of blood T cells in healthy people across ages. Through a sample-barcoded 5' primer and a J-beta primer mix, a second PCR was run for roughly 7 to 11 cycles. TCRdb fed the 5' RACE reads into MiXCR, producing one record per CDR3 protein. The sample gives about 1.5 million distinct CDR3 sequences, less than 45% of which show up once; around 4% is in the top ten. Sequencing used blood. Receptor source: a woman aged 18-30 years in good health.

Concerning this clonotype: This may arise from a read error, as a much more abundant clone is one base away. The chain couples TRBV20-1 to TRBJ1-2, with TRBD1 matching over 8 bases. Germline loops: CDR1 DFQATT, CDR2 SNEGSKA (reference sequence). The CDR3 has 12 residues. The CDR3 protein is CSASLQGAGYIF. The CDR3 coding sequence is TGCAGTGCTAGTCTGCAGGGGGCTGGCTACATCTTC.

In this sample, this clonotype turned up a few times. The chain uses TRBV20-1 and TRBJ2-1; a weak D match, TRBD1 (6 bases). The V end was cut by 3 bases, the J end by 2 bases, with 11 bases between. The CDR3 is made up of 14 amino acids. Germline CDR1 and CDR2: DFQATT and SNEGSKA (reference sequence). CDR3 nucleotides: TGCAGTGCTAGTTCCAGGGGCCCCTACAATGAGCAGTTCTTC. The encoded protein is CSASSRGPYNEQFF.

The chain links TRBV7-2 to TRBJ2-1, with 8 bases matching TRBD1. CDR1 SGHTA and CDR2 FQGNSA come from the germline V gene. The junction had 15 bases not matched to a gene; V was cut back by 1 base and J by 13 bases. The CDR3 extends over 16 amino acids. The CDR3 region has the DNA TGTGCCAGCAGCTTAGTTGGCAGGGGGCTTTCAGAGACCCAGTTCTTC. It translates to CASSLVGRGLSETQFF. The variable domain in full, with the rest retrieved from reference TRBV7-2 and TRBJ2-1, is GAGVSQSPSNKVTEKGKDVELRCDPISGHTALYWYRQSLGQGLEFLIYFQGNSAPDKSGLPSDRFSAERTGGSVSTLTIQRTQQEDSAVYLCASSLVGRGLSETQFFGPGTRLTVL.

The chain links TRBV7-9 to TRBJ2-1, with D perhaps being TRBD1 or TRBD2 (5 bases each). The CDR3 loop spans 15 amino acids. V lost 6 bases and J 5 bases, leaving 17 bases between the germline ends. Germline-derived CDR1 and CDR2 are SEHNR and FQNEAQ (reference sequence). For the CDR3, the DNA is TGTGCCAGCAGAACCGGGACCGGGACCCACAATGAGCAGTTCTTC. Translation: CASRTGTGTHNEQFF.

V and J are TRBV4-2 and TRBJ2-7, with TRBD2 matching over 11 bases. CDR3 size: 19 residues. Germline CDR1 reads LGHNA; CDR2 reads YNFKEQ. Unmatched junction bases numbered 11, after V lost 1 base and J lost 0 bases. CDR3 bases: TGTGCCAGCAGCCAAGGGAGACCGACTAGCGGGAAGAGCTCCTACGAGCAGTACTTC. This translates into CASSQGRPTSGKSSYEQYF.

This chain uses TRBV4-3 with TRBJ2-7; 9 bases align to TRBD1. Germline V gene data show CDR1 as LGHNA and CDR2 as YSLEER. V lost 3 bases to trimming and J lost 6 bases; unmatched junction nucleotides: 3. This CDR3 region has 13 residues. The CDR3 DNA reads as TGCGCCAGCAGCCATATGGACAGGGGCGAGCAGTACTTC. It is translated as CASSHMDRGEQYF.

The chain carries TRBV7-2 and TRBJ1-2; 9 bases are a match to TRBD1. The V and J ends lost 5 bases and 1 base, in that order; junction bases with no gene match: 5. Germline V CDR1 and CDR2: SGHTA, FQGNSA. This CDR3 region has 15 residues. This chain's CDR3 is CASSNNRGRNYGYTF. CDR3 sequence (DNA): TGTGCCAGCAGCAACAACAGGGGGCGTAACTATGGCTACACCTTC.

The V call is TRBV20-1, the J call TRBJ2-1; a weak D match, TRBD2 (5 bases). CDR3 length: 18 amino acids. Germline V gives CDR1 DFQATT, CDR2 SNEGSKA (reference sequence). V was pared by 7 bases and J by 0 bases, with 25 bases between. CDR3 DNA sequence: TGCAGTGATAGCCGCCGCCGACTAACGGCAAGCTCCTACAATGAGCAGTTCTTC. It translates to CSDSRRRLTASSYNEQFF.

This clonotype has at least ten counts. The V call is TRBV14, the J call TRBJ2-1, with unresolved D. Germline CDR1 reads SGHDN; CDR2 reads FVKESK. V shed 4 bases and J shed 2 bases, with 6 bases lying between them. The CDR3 totals 13 residues. CDR3 bases: TGTGCCAGCAGCCTAGCTACCTACAATGAGCAGTTCTTC. It specifies CASSLATYNEQFF. Full variable domain (remainder filled in from reference TRBV14 and TRBJ2-1): EAGVTQFPSHSVIEKGQTVTLRCDPISGHDNLYWYRRVMGKEIKFLLHFVKESKQDESGMPNNRFLAERTGGTYSTLKVQPAELEDSGVYFCASSLATYNEQFFGPGTRLTVL.

The V gene is TRBV4-3, the J gene TRBJ2-5; D is undetermined. There are 14 residues in the CDR3. Germline values: CDR1 LGHNA, CDR2 YSLEER. The germline V and J ends were trimmed by 4 bases and 11 bases, with 20 bases remaining between them. The CDR3 is CASSLQTGHNEQYF. The CDR3 nucleotides are TGCGCCAGCAGCCTCCAGACTGGCCACAATGAGCAGTACTTC.

In nucleotides, the CDR3 is TGTGCCAGCACGGTTTTAGGGCACGCGAGCTCCTACGAGCAGTACTTC. Translation gives CASTVLGHASSYEQYF. The rearrangement uses TRBV5-6 and TRBJ2-7; no reliable D call. The CDR3 has 16 residues. Trimming left V 6 bases short and J 0 bases short, with 19 bases between. Germline loops: CDR1 SGHDT, CDR2 YYEEEE.

In this sample, this clonotype turned up a few times. V is TRBV6-6 and J is TRBJ2-3; a weak D match, TRBD2 (5 bases). The germline V and J ends were trimmed by 2 bases and 0 bases, with 9 bases remaining between them. CDR3 length equals 15 residues. Germline V gene sequence: CDR1 MNHNY, CDR2 SVGAGI (reference sequence). The CDR3 sequence is CASSYPRGSTDTQYF. CDR3 bases: TGTGCCAGCAGTTACCCACGGGGTAGCACAGATACGCAGTATTTT.

In its sample, this clonotype was seen a few times. The chain couples TRBV30 to TRBJ2-5, with D maybe TRBD1 (6 bases). The CDR3 sequence is 15 residues long. In germline, CDR1 is GTSNPN, CDR2 SVGIG (reference sequence). V lost 0 bases and J lost 5, with 16 bases in between. This CDR3 is CAWSVGAGVGETQYF. CDR3 DNA sequence: TGTGCCTGGAGTGTAGGGGCAGGGGTAGGGGAGACCCAGTACTTC.

The chain combines TRBV20-1 with TRBJ2-1; unclear D gene. Germline V gene lookup returns CDR1 DFQATT and CDR2 SNEGSKA (reference sequence). V dropped 3 bases and J dropped 7 bases, with 13 bases sitting between them. The CDR3 is 13 amino acids. CDR3 amino acids: CSASPAGWNEQFF. In nucleotides, the CDR3 is TGCAGTGCTAGCCCGGCCGGGTGGAATGAGCAGTTCTTC.

As regards this clonotype: It may be a read error: a sequence one base away is much more abundant. Here the CDR3 DNA reads TGTGCCAGCAGCCTTATAGGGACTAACTATGGCTACACCTTC. It specifies CASSLIGTNYGYTF. V gene TRBV4-2 combines with J gene TRBJ1-2; D not certain. Per the germline V gene, CDR1 is LGHNA and CDR2 is YNFKEQ. This CDR3 is 14 amino acids long. V was clipped by 4 bases and J by 0 bases, with 9 bases between them.

This rearrangement joins TRBV3-1 to TRBJ1-6; D is perhaps TRBD1 (5 bases). The CDR3 spans 14 residues. Looked up from germline, CDR1 is LGHDT and CDR2 is YNNKEL (reference sequence). V was cut by 3 bases and J by 9 bases, with 12 bases left in between. The DNA of the CDR3 is TGTGCCAGCAGCCAGCAGGGAGACGCTTCACCCCTCCACTTT. It encodes CASSQQGDASPLHF.

The chain couples TRBV3-1 to TRBJ1-5; 7 bases are shared with TRBD1. Looked up from germline, CDR1 is LGHDT and CDR2 is YNNKEL (reference sequence). V trimming: 5 bases; J trimming: 7 bases; junction bases outside the gene matches: 8. The CDR3 runs 14 residues. For the CDR3, the DNA is TGTGCCAGCAGCGCTGGGACAGTAAGCCAGCCCCAGCATTTT. Translation gives CASSAGTVSQPQHF.

CDR3 region: CASSQARTKNIQYF. As DNA, the CDR3 is TGTGCCAGCAGCCAAGCCCGGACCAAAAACATTCAGTACTTC. V and J are TRBV14 and TRBJ2-4; D is ambiguous. V dropped 1 base and J dropped 2 bases, with 6 bases sitting between them. Germline assignment: CDR1 SGHDN and CDR2 FVKESK. This CDR3 contains 14 residues. Complete variable domain (other parts from reference TRBV14 and TRBJ2-4): EAGVTQFPSHSVIEKGQTVTLRCDPISGHDNLYWYRRVMGKEIKFLLHFVKESKQDESGMPNNRFLAERTGGTYSTLKVQPAELEDSGVYFCASSQARTKNIQYFGAGTRLSVL.

V usage is TRBV27 and J usage is TRBJ1-2, with D unresolved. Germline-derived CDR1 and CDR2 are MNHEY and SMNVEV (reference sequence). V was shortened by 6 bases and J by 3 bases, with 8 bases between the two germline ends. This CDR3 comprises 12 residues. The CDR3, as DNA: TGTGCCAGCAGAGGCAGTCACTATGGCTACACCTTC. Amino acids: CASRGSHYGYTF.

Only a few counts were recorded for this clonotype. The V call is TRBV20-1, the J call TRBJ2-1; the D is unclear. Deletions cut 6 bases from V and 9 bases from J, with 21 bases between. CDR1 is DFQATT and CDR2 is SNEGSKA in the germline V gene (reference sequence). The CDR3 has 14 amino acids. In DNA form, the CDR3 reads TGCAGTGCGAACCCATCTGAATTATGGGGTGAGCAGTTCTTC. It specifies CSANPSELWGEQFF.

This rearrangement joins TRBV29-1 to TRBJ2-1; D gene unclear. The CDR3 runs 14 residues. The V end was cut by 6 bases, the J end by 1 base, with 13 bases between. Germline V gives CDR1 SQVTM, CDR2 ANQGSEA. The CDR3: CSVRSRPSYNEQFF. The CDR3 DNA follows: TGCAGCGTGCGTAGCAGGCCTTCCTACAATGAGCAGTTCTTC.

The chain has TRBV6-2 or TRBV6-3 and TRBJ2-1, with 15 bases matching TRBD2. J gave up 3 bases and V 4 bases, and 4 bases lay outside the gene matches. The CDR3 covers 17 residues. Germline V gives CDR1 MNHEY, CDR2 SVGEGT. CDR3 loop: CASSSGTSGGLYNEQFF. As DNA, the CDR3 is TGTGCCAGCAGTTCCGGGACTAGCGGGGGGCTCTACAATGAGCAGTTCTTC.

Comment on this clonotype: A much larger clone is a single base away; this may be a read error. J is TRBJ2-5 and V is TRBV3-1; 8 positions agree with TRBD2. The ends lost 0 bases at V and 4 bases at J; junction bases unmatched: 7. This CDR3 region has 16 residues. Germline V gene data show CDR1 as LGHDT and CDR2 as YNNKEL (reference sequence). CDR3: CASSQECELAVETQYF. For the CDR3, the DNA is TGTGCCAGCAGCCAAGAATGTGAACTAGCGGTAGAGACCCAGTACTTC.

This rearrangement joins TRBV11-2 to TRBJ1-2, with D uncertain. From germline, CDR1 is SGHAT and CDR2 FQNNGV. The V gene lost 5 bases and the J gene lost 0 bases, with 10 bases spanning the gap. This CDR3 comprises 14 residues. The CDR3 sequence is CASSPRASNYGYTF. CDR3 nucleotide sequence: TGTGCCAGCAGCCCTCGGGCCTCTAACTATGGCTACACCTTC.

In its sample, this clonotype was seen a few times. The V and J genes are TRBV10-3 and TRBJ1-2; D is uncertain. CDR1 ENHRY and CDR2 SYGVKD come from the germline V gene. CDR3 length: 13 residues. The V gene lost 6 bases and the J gene lost 3 bases, with 11 bases spanning the gap. The CDR3 coding sequence is TGTGCCATCAGGGGCTTTAAGGACTATGGCTACACCTTC. Translating it yields CAIRGFKDYGYTF.

V and J are TRBV10-3 and TRBJ2-7; TRBD2 matches 9 bases. The germline V gene encodes CDR1 ENHRY and CDR2 SYGVKD. This CDR3 spans 16 amino acids. V was clipped by 3 bases and J by 7 bases; unmatched bases: 13. CDR3 loop: CAISEFSGSSYNEQYF. The CDR3 DNA follows: TGTGCCATCAGTGAATTTAGCGGGAGCTCCTACAATGAGCAGTACTTC.

This chain uses TRBV6-5 with TRBJ1-2, with 7 bases aligning to TRBD1. CDR1 is MNHEY and CDR2 is SVGAGI in the germline V gene. The CDR3 is made up of 15 amino acids. The V and J ends lost 2 bases and 8 bases, in that order; junction bases with no gene match: 11. CDR3 protein: CASSYVTTGEIGYTF. CDR3 nucleotides: TGTGCCAGCAGTTACGTTACTACAGGGGAAATCGGCTACACCTTC.

This clonotype was seen a handful of times. The J gene is TRBJ2-1, the V gene TRBV9, with 11 bases fitting TRBD2. This CDR3 contains 14 residues. Trimming cost V 6 bases and J 6 bases; bases outside gene matches: 5. CDR1 and CDR2 (germline): SGDLS, YYNGEE. CDR3 nucleotides: TGTGCCAGCACCCGACTAGCGGGGAGCAATGAGCAGTTCTTC. It yields the protein CASTRLAGSNEQFF.

This clonotype was seen at least ten times. The chain carries TRBV6-4 and TRBJ2-5; 11 nucleotides line up with TRBD2. This CDR3 contains 15 residues. J gave up 1 base and V 6 bases, and 4 bases lay outside the gene matches. Germline V gene sequence: CDR1 MRHNA, CDR2 SNTAGT. This chain's CDR3 is CASSATSGGQETQYF. The CDR3 DNA reads as TGTGCCAGCAGCGCTACTAGCGGGGGCCAAGAGACCCAGTACTTC.

This chain uses TRBV12-3 or TRBV12-4 with TRBJ2-5, with D hard to call. Trimming took 5 bases from V and 4 from J, leaving 14 bases between them. The CDR3 length is 14 residues. The CDR3 coding sequence is TGTGCCAGCAGTAGCTTTGGGGTTCCAGAGACCCAGTACTTC. Residues: CASSSFGVPETQYF.